The text below deals with one T cell receptor beta chain. J lost 3 bases, V lost 1 base, and 3 bases had no gene match. The CDR3 covers 15 residues. Looked up from germline, CDR1 is SGHVS and CDR2 is FNYEAQ. This sample is drawn from a study of T cell changes during pregnancy in multiple sclerosis. The data were produced by immunoSEQ multiplex PCR, yet TCRdb's version contains in-frame clones alone and is incomplete. Of 88,000 or so clones listed, about 91% were seen once; the top ten hold about 2.5%. The input for sequencing was peripheral blood, taken before pregnancy. The J gene is TRBJ2-7, the V gene TRBV7-6, with TRBD2 identical over 10 bases. The receptor comes from a female donor with multiple sclerosis, enrolled in a pregnancy study. For the CDR3, the DNA is TGTGCCAGCAGCTTAGTAGCGGGAGGTGGCTACGAGCAGTACTTC. The encoded protein is CASSLVAGGGYEQYF. Filled out from reference TRBV7-6 and TRBJ2-7, the complete variable domain reads GAGVSQSPRYKVTKRGQDVALRCDPISGHVSLYWYRQALGQGPEFLTYFNYEAQQDKSGLPNDRFSAERPEGSISTLTIQRTEQRDSAMYRCASSLVAGGGYEQYFGPGTRLTVT.